The TCR beta chain described here comes from a study of blood T cell repertoires in COVID-19. This CDR3 is built from 13 residues. Germline CDR1 reads MNHEY; CDR2 reads SVGAGI. Trimming took 7 bases from V and 2 from J, leaving 11 bases between them. Here immunoSEQ multiplex PCR was the method, and the copy in TCRdb shows in-frame clones only, minus some. The sample carries approximately 110,000 clones, roughly nine tenths recorded once. This chain links TRBV6-5 with TRBJ1-1; perhaps TRBD1 as D (6 bases). The receptor was isolated from a woman older than 75 with acute or convalescent COVID-19. The sequenced sample was peripheral blood. This CDR3 reads CASTGQLNTEAFF. The CDR3, as DNA: TGTGCCAGCACTGGACAGTTAAACACTGAAGCTTTCTTT.